This paragraph reports one T cell receptor beta chain. In the study's own analysis: Reference gene primers were amplified, and this amplification served to estimate nucleated cell counts. Here immunoSEQ multiplex PCR was the method, and the copy in TCRdb shows in-frame clones only, minus some. V and J calls and clone size come straight from that table; D and trimming were deduced from the DNA. In the table there are approximately 63,000 clones, roughly nine tenths of which are singletons. This entry belongs to a study of blood T cell repertoires in COVID-19. Study-wide background: Whether acute or convalescent, the COVID-19 samples came from the United States, Italy and Spain. In each case, the material was cDNA or gDNA derived from T cells, B-cell-depleted T cells, or PBMCs.

The CDR3 spans 15 residues. The V and J ends lost 1 base and 4 bases respectively, with 9 bases between them. Germline assignment: CDR1 SGHTS and CDR2 YDEGEE. The chain links TRBV5-8 to TRBJ2-6; D uncertain. This TCR was recovered from a human donor in a cohort sampled during active COVID-19. The source material was peripheral blood. CDR3 loop: CASSLWYTGANVLTF. The CDR3 bases are TGTGCCAGCAGCTTGTGGTACACAGGGGCCAACGTCCTGACTTTC.